These 24 T cell receptor beta chains came from one sample sequenced in a study of T cell responses to AZD1222 COVID-19 vaccine (dated by TCRdb to 2020 to 2023). The time point label corresponds to: about 28 days (+/-7) after the second vaccine dose. Library generation was performed with the immunoSEQ multiplex PCR assay. In its TCRdb copy, this immuneACCESS table keeps in-frame sequences only and misses some clones. Where compared with another copy, unresolved V genes explain less than half of these, and the others have no known cause. The sample table holds some 150,000 clones, of which about 87% were seen once. The top ten hold just over 9% of the sample. The sample here was peripheral blood, taken 28 days after the second AZD1222 dose. The source of these receptors is an adult who received the AZD1222 COVID-19 vaccine.

The chain links TRBV28 to TRBJ1-1; TRBD1 aligns across 7 bases. V was pared by 4 bases and J by 4 bases, with 6 bases of the junction left unmatched. CDR1 MDHEN and CDR2 SYDVKM come from the germline V gene. The CDR3 length is 14 residues. The CDR3 nucleotides are TGTGCCAGCAGTTCCCTTGGGACAGCCACTGAAGCTTTCTTT. It is translated as CASSSLGTATEAFF.

The genes are TRBV3-1 (or the pseudogene TRBV3-2) and TRBJ2-1; D possibly corresponds to TRBD2 (6 bases). V lost 5 bases and J 5 bases, leaving 13 bases between the germline ends. Per germline, CDR1 LGHDT and CDR2 YNNKEL (reference sequence). There are 14 residues in the CDR3. CDR3 residues: CASSSPGLNNEQFF. The CDR3 coding sequence is TGTGCCAGCAGCTCGCCGGGACTCAACAATGAGCAGTTCTTC.

The chain employs TRBV7-9 and TRBJ2-2; D could derive from TRBD1 or TRBD2 (5 bases each). Germline loops: CDR1 SEHNR, CDR2 FQNEAQ (reference sequence). V dropped 1 base and J dropped 6 bases, with 12 bases sitting between them. This CDR3 contains 15 residues. The CDR3 spells CASSLGDGVAGELFF. CDR3 nucleotides: TGTGCCAGCAGCTTAGGGGACGGAGTCGCCGGGGAGCTGTTTTTT.

This clone came up many times. The genes are TRBV9 and TRBJ1-4; D unclear. Trimming shortened V by 1 base and J by 5 bases, and 9 bases separated the two germline ends. The CDR3 consists of 14 residues. Per the germline V gene, CDR1 is SGDLS and CDR2 is YYNGEE. The CDR3 coding sequence is TGTGCCAGCAGCGTATACGACTCCAATGAAAAACTGTTTTTT. Amino acids: CASSVYDSNEKLFF.

The V and J genes are TRBV9 and TRBJ2-1, with 9 bases identical to TRBD2. The CDR3 spans 15 residues. Looked up from germline, CDR1 is SGDLS and CDR2 is YYNGEE. The V gene end was trimmed by 0 bases and the J gene end by 5 bases; junction bases not matched to a gene: 3. The CDR3 nucleotides are TGTGCCAGCAGCGTAGAAGCTAGCGGGAACAATGAGCAGTTCTTC. This sequence encodes CASSVEASGNNEQFF.

The rearrangement joins TRBV7-9 to TRBJ2-6, with D hard to call. The CDR3 totals 12 residues. CDR1 is SEHNR and CDR2 is FQNEAQ in the germline V gene (reference sequence). V was clipped by 5 bases and J by 4 bases, with 3 bases between them. CDR3 amino acids: CASSPGANVLTF. In DNA form, the CDR3 reads TGTGCCAGCAGCCCCGGGGCCAACGTCCTGACTTTC.

V and J are TRBV7-9 and TRBJ2-1; tentative D call: TRBD2 (5 bases). From germline, CDR1 is SEHNR and CDR2 FQNEAQ (reference sequence). The CDR3 runs 14 residues. Trimming cost V 1 base and J 10 bases, with 14 bases left between them. CDR3 in DNA: TGTGCCAGCAGCTTAGTTCGAACCCGGGAAGAGCAGTTCTTC. It codes for CASSLVRTREEQFF. The full variable domain, with the rest looked up from reference TRBV7-9 and TRBJ2-1, is DTGVSQNPRHKITKRGQNVTFRCDPISEHNRLYWYRQTLGQGPEFLTYFQNEAQLEKSRLLSDRFSAERPKGSFSTLEIQRTEQGDSAMYLCASSLVRTREEQFFGPGTRLTVL.

This clone has just one count. The J gene is TRBJ2-7, the V gene TRBV7-6; unclear D gene. Per the germline V gene, CDR1 is SGHVS and CDR2 is FNYEAQ. V lost 0 bases and J lost 4, with 7 bases in between. This CDR3 contains 13 residues. CDR3 sequence: CASSLAPGYEQYF. In DNA, the CDR3 is TGTGCCAGCAGCTTAGCGCCCGGGTACGAGCAGTACTTC.

The chain combines TRBV5-1 with TRBJ2-7; 9 bases agree with TRBD2. Trimming cost V 0 bases and J 1 base; bases outside gene matches: 8. CDR1 SGHRS and CDR2 YFSETQ come from the germline V gene. The CDR3 is 17 residues long. CDR3 protein: CASSLVSSGTLSYEQYF. DNA of the CDR3: TGCGCCAGCAGCTTGGTTTCTAGCGGGACGCTTTCCTACGAGCAGTACTTC.

The DNA for the CDR3 is TGTGCCAGCAGTGAACTCGGGAACGGGATCCCCTACGAGCAGTACTTC. Protein: CASSELGNGIPYEQYF. The rearrangement joins TRBV6-1 to TRBJ2-7, with D perhaps matching TRBD2 (5 bases). The CDR3 is made up of 16 amino acids. The V end was cut by 2 bases, the J end by 2 bases, with 16 bases between. CDR1 is MNHNS and CDR2 is SASEGT in the germline V gene.

This chain connects TRBV19 to TRBJ2-7; D might be TRBD1 (7 bases). The CDR3 loop spans 14 amino acids. Germline CDR1 and CDR2: LNHDA and SQIVND (reference sequence). The V gene lost 4 bases and the J gene lost 4 bases, with 14 bases spanning the gap. The CDR3 protein is CASSRSAGGYEQYF. The CDR3 DNA sequence: TGTGCCAGTAGTAGATCGGCAGGGGGGTACGAGCAGTACTTC.

This rearrangement joins TRBV27 to TRBJ2-3; 8 nucleotides match TRBD1. Germline V gives CDR1 MNHEY, CDR2 SMNVEV (reference sequence). The V and J ends lost 6 bases and 2 bases, in that order; junction bases with no gene match: 7. The CDR3 is made up of 15 amino acids. The CDR3 DNA reads as TGTGCCAGCAGCAAGACAGGGGCCCTCACAGATACGCAGTATTTT. It translates to CASSKTGALTDTQYF.

The chain employs TRBV7-8 and TRBJ2-7; possible D gene TRBD1, 5 bases. Per germline, CDR1 SGHVS and CDR2 FQNEAQ. V lost 4 bases to trimming and J lost 2 bases, with 15 bases between them. This CDR3 is 15 amino acids long. CDR3 sequence reads: CASSYARTLTYEQYF. The CDR3 DNA is TGTGCCAGCAGCTACGCCAGGACACTTACCTACGAGCAGTACTTC.

This chain joins TRBV19 and TRBJ2-3, with TRBD2 identical over 13 bases. The CDR3 has 18 amino acids. Trimming took 5 bases from V and 4 from J; bases not matched to a gene: 12. Germline CDR1 reads LNHDA; CDR2 reads SQIVND (reference sequence). The CDR3 nucleotides read TGTGCCAGTAGTCCTCTCCCCACTAGCGGGAGGGCCGCAGATACGCAGTATTTT. It specifies CASSPLPTSGRAADTQYF.

This clone was observed a single time. This sequence joins TRBV10-3 and TRBJ2-1, with 8 bases aligning to TRBD1. CDR1 is ENHRY and CDR2 is SYGVKD in the germline V gene. J lost 1 base, V lost 5 bases, and 4 bases had no gene match. The CDR3 runs to 15 residues. The CDR3 nucleotides are TGTGCCATCAGTCAAAGACAGGGGTCCTACAATGAGCAGTTCTTC. Its translation is CAISQRQGSYNEQFF.

The rearrangement joins TRBV12-3 or TRBV12-4 to TRBJ2-3; D is possibly TRBD1 (5 bases). The CDR3 has 13 amino acids. With 0 bases removed from V and 8 bases from J, the gap between germline ends came to 9 bases. DNA of the CDR3: TGTGCCAGCAGTTTAGCGGGGCCCGCTACGCAGTATTTT. It encodes CASSLAGPATQYF.

This rearrangement joins TRBV27 to TRBJ1-2, with D maybe TRBD1 (6 bases). Germline loops: CDR1 MNHEY, CDR2 SMNVEV (reference sequence). CDR3 size: 15 residues. Trimming shortened V by 4 bases and J by 4 bases, and 16 bases separated the two germline ends. CDR3 bases: TGTGCCAGCAGTTCGACCGGGGGGCCCTCCTATGGCTACACCTTC. It translates to CASSSTGGPSYGYTF.

This chain uses TRBV5-1 with TRBJ2-3, with TRBD2 matching over 9 bases. Unmatched junction bases numbered 5, after V lost 0 bases and J lost 6 bases. Germline V gives CDR1 SGHRS, CDR2 YFSETQ. CDR3 length: 15 amino acids. DNA for the CDR3: TGCGCCAGCAGCTTGGTTGGTAGCGGGAGTGATACGCAGTATTTT. It yields the protein CASSLVGSGSDTQYF.

The V gene is TRBV6-5, the J gene TRBJ2-3; 9 nucleotides align to TRBD1. The V and J ends lost 3 bases and 3 bases, in that order; junction bases with no gene match: 1. The CDR3 runs to 14 residues. Germline CDR1 MNHEY, CDR2 SVGAGI. CDR3 in DNA: TGTGCCAGCAGTTATGGGACAGGGACAGATACGCAGTATTTT. Protein: CASSYGTGTDTQYF.

The V gene is TRBV18, the J gene TRBJ1-3; D might be TRBD1 (6 bases). The CDR3 extends over 15 amino acids. V lost 6 bases and J lost 1, with 13 bases in between. CDR1 and CDR2 from the germline V gene are KGHSH and LQKENI. CDR3 sequence: CASSENRESGNTIYF. CDR3 nucleotides: TGTGCCAGCTCGGAGAACAGGGAGTCTGGAAACACCATATATTTT.

CDR3 bases: TGCGCCAGCAGTGAGTCCTGCTTGGCGGGCACAACCTACGAGCAGTACTTC. Translated, it gives CASSESCLAGTTYEQYF. This chain uses TRBV10-1 with TRBJ2-7; D possibly corresponds to TRBD2 (5 bases). This CDR3 has 17 amino acids. In germline, CDR1 is WNHNN, CDR2 SYGVQD (reference sequence). Trimming cost V 0 bases and J 2 bases, with 17 bases left between them.

The chain uses TRBV11-1 and TRBJ2-5, with D hard to call. The V end lost 10 bases, the J end lost 0 bases, and 9 bases lay between the germline ends. The CDR3 is 12 residues long. The germline V gene encodes CDR1 SGHAT and CDR2 FQDESV (reference sequence). This CDR3 is CATGRNQETQYF. DNA for the CDR3: TGTGCCACCGGACGGAACCAAGAGACCCAGTACTTC. Full variable domain (missing parts from reference TRBV11-1 and TRBJ2-5): EAEVAQSPRYKITEKSQAVAFWCDPISGHATLYWYRQILGQGPELLVQFQDESVVDDSQLPKDRFSAERLKGVDSTLKIQPAELGDSAMYLCATGRNQETQYFGPGTRLLVL.

The V call is TRBV7-9, the J call TRBJ2-2; TRBD2 aligns across 8 bases. J gave up 8 bases and V 3 bases, and 5 bases lay outside the gene matches. The CDR3 is 14 residues long. Germline loops: CDR1 SEHNR, CDR2 FQNEAQ (reference sequence). Written as DNA, the CDR3 is TGTGCCAGCAGCTTGAGCGGGAGTCAAGGGGAGCTGTTTTTT. Translation gives CASSLSGSQGELFF.

V gene TRBV27 combines with J gene TRBJ2-5; D remains ambiguous. V gave up 0 bases and J gave up 4 bases, with 9 bases separating them. Germline V gives CDR1 MNHEY, CDR2 SMNVEV (reference sequence). CDR3 length: 14 amino acids. The DNA for the CDR3 is TGTGCCAGCAGTTTATCGTCCCGAGGAGAGACCCAGTACTTC. It yields the protein CASSLSSRGETQYF.